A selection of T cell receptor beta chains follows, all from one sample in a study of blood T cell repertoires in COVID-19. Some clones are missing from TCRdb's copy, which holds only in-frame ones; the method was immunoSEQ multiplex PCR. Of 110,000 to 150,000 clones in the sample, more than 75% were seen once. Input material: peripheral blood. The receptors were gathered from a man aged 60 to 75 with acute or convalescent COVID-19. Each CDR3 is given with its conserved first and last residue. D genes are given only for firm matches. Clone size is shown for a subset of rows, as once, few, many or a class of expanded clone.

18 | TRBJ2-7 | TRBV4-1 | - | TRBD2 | TGCGCCAGCAGCCAAGAGCCGGGACTAGCGGAGGTAACCTACGAGCAGTACTTC | CASSQEPGLAEVTYEQYF
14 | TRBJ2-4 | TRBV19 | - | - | TGTGCCAGTACCCGAGACAGGAACAAAAACATTCAGTACTTC | CASTRDRNKNIQYF
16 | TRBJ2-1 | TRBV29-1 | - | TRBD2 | TGCAGCGTTGCCGGGACTAGCTTGATATCCTACAATGAGCAGTTCTTC | CSVAGTSLISYNEQFF
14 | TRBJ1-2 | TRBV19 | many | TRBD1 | TGTGCCAGTAGTAATCAGGGGGCGGACTATGGCTACACCTTC | CASSNQGADYGYTF
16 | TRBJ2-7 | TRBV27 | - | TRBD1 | TGTGCCAGCAGTTTATCTCACCCTGGGACAGGACACGAGCAGTACTTC | CASSLSHPGTGHEQYF
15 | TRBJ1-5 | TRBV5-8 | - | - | TGTGCCAGCAGCCCGGACGGGATTAGCAATCAGCCCCAGCATTTT | CASSPDGISNQPQHF
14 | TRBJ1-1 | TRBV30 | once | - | TGTGCCTGGAAGGCCCCGGGTTCGAACACTGAAGCTTTCTTT | CAWKAPGSNTEAFF
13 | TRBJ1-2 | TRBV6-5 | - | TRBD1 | TGTGCCAGCTCGCAGACAGGGGGGCATGGCTACACCTTC | CASSQTGGHGYTF
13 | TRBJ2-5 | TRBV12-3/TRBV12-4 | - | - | TGTGCCAGCAGTTTGACACTCCAAGAGACCCAGTACTTC | CASSLTLQETQYF
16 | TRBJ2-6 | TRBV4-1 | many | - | TGCGCCAGCAGCAGAGACCCCGGGTCTGGGGCCAACGTCCTGACTTTC | CASSRDPGSGANVLTF
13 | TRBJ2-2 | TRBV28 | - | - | TGTGCCAGCAGAACTCTATCGGTCGGGGAGCTGTTTTTT | CASRTLSVGELFF